One and the same sample provided the 28 T cell receptor beta chains below, sequenced in a study of molecular identifiers for immune sequencing clone quantification. A single record per CDR3 protein comes from TCRdb applying MiXCR to the PCR reads. The profile shows 80,000 to 130,000 distinct CDR3 sequences, around a third of them singletons. The specimen was naive CD8+ T cells from blood, with Jurkat cell RNA spiked in. Subset reported: FACS-sorted CD8+CD4-CCR7+CD45RA+ naive T cells. The source of these receptors is a human donor in good health. Some libraries in this study had Jurkat cell RNA spiked in.

This clonotype has a count of ten or more. The chain combines TRBV28 with TRBJ2-7, with a possible D match to TRBD1 (6 bases). V lost 8 bases, J lost 11 bases, and 16 bases lay in between. In germline, CDR1 is MDHEN, CDR2 SYDVKM. This CDR3 region has 11 residues. The CDR3 nucleotides read TGTGCCAGCGGAACGGACAGATCTAAGTACTTC. Protein product: CASGTDRSKYF.

On this clonotype itself: This may be a read error: a much more frequent sequence differs by one nucleotide. This chain connects TRBV28 to TRBJ2-5, with a possible D match to TRBD1 (5 bases). The CDR3 runs to 13 residues. The germline CDR1 and CDR2 sequences are MDHEN and SYDVKM. The CDR3 coding sequence is TGTGCCAGTCTCCGGACAAACCAAGAGACCCAGAACTTC. Its translation is CASLRTNQETQNF. The whole variable domain, filled in from reference TRBV28 and TRBJ2-5, reads DVKVTQSSRYLVKRTGEKVFLECVQDMDHENMFWYRQDPGLGLRLIYFSYDVKMKEKGDIPEGYSVSREKKERFSLILESASTNQTSMYLCASLRTNQETQNFGPGTRLLVL.

This clonotype turned up a few times. The chain uses TRBV19 and TRBJ2-2; TRBD2 aligns across 7 bases. The CDR3 is 16 residues long. The germline CDR1 and CDR2 sequences are LNHDA and SQIVND (reference sequence). Trimming at V came to 10 bases and at J to 0 bases, leaving 11 bases not matched to a gene. CDR3 nucleotide sequence: TGTGCCACCTTGGGAGGGGTGGGACCGAACACCGGGGAGCTGTTTTTT. Translating gives CATLGGVGPNTGELFF. Drawing the rest from reference TRBV19 and TRBJ2-2, the complete variable domain is DGGITQSPKYLFRKEGQNVTLSCEQNLNHDAMYWYRQDPGQGLRLIYYSQIVNDFQKGDIAEGYSVSREKKESFPLTVTSAQKNPTAFYLCATLGGVGPNTGELFFGEGSRLTVL.

The V and J genes are TRBV20-1 and TRBJ1-6; possibly TRBD1 for D (6 bases). This CDR3 has 12 residues. Germline CDR1 and CDR2: DFQATT and SNEGSKA (reference sequence). Trimming cost V 2 bases and J 8 bases, with 7 bases left between them. CDR3 bases: TGCAGTGCTAGACAGGGGCATTCACCCCTCCACTTT. This encodes CSARQGHSPLHF.

There are many counts of this clonotype. J is TRBJ2-5 and V is TRBV7-8; 9 bases are a match to TRBD2. With 1 base clipped from V and 6 bases from J, the junction kept 9 bases outside the gene matches. This CDR3 is built from 16 residues. Germline assignment: CDR1 SGHVS and CDR2 FQNEAQ. The CDR3 DNA reads TGTGCCAGCAGCTTAGGGCTAGCGGGGAAGGAGAAGACCCAGTACTTC. As protein: CASSLGLAGKEKTQYF. Combining the CDR3 with reference TRBV7-8 and TRBJ2-5 gives the whole variable domain GAGVSQSPRYKVAKRGQDVALRCDPISGHVSLFWYQQALGQGPEFLTYFQNEAQLDKSGLPSDRFFAERPEGSVSTLKIQRTQQEDSAVYLCASSLGLAGKEKTQYFGPGTRLLVL.

The rearrangement uses TRBV2 and TRBJ2-3; D call uncertain. Germline CDR1 reads SNHLY; CDR2 reads FYNNEI. The CDR3 sequence is 16 residues long. The V and J ends lost 3 bases and 2 bases respectively, with 15 bases between them. The CDR3 nucleotides read TGTGCCAGCAGTGAGGGCCTAGGGTTTGACACAGATACGCAGTATTTT. The encoded protein is CASSEGLGFDTDTQYF.

The V and J genes are TRBV7-9 and TRBJ2-4, with D possibly being TRBD2 (5 bases). V dropped 1 base and J dropped 6 bases, with 16 bases sitting between them. The CDR3 extends over 16 amino acids. Germline CDR1 and CDR2: SEHNR and FQNEAQ (reference sequence). CDR3 region: CASSLGASRLVNIQYF. Here the CDR3 DNA reads TGTGCCAGCAGCTTAGGGGCTAGCCGCTTGGTAAACATTCAGTACTTC.

With regard to this clonotype: A much larger clone is a single base away; this may be a read error. The chain has TRBV12-3 or TRBV12-4 and TRBJ2-3; D is perhaps TRBD1 (6 bases). This CDR3 spans 12 amino acids. V lost 11 bases and J lost 1, with 10 bases in between. The CDR3 sequence: CAGQGCTDTQYF. The CDR3 region has the DNA TGTGCCGGCCAGGGGTGCACAGATACGCAGTATTTT.

The V gene is TRBV6-2 or TRBV6-3, the J gene TRBJ2-2, with 10 bases fitting TRBD2. Germline V gene data show CDR1 as MNHEY and CDR2 as SVGEGT. The CDR3 loop spans 16 amino acids. V lost 8 bases, J lost 5 bases, and 11 bases stayed unmatched. CDR3 sequence (DNA): TGTGCCAGCGAGACTGCACTAGCGGGAAGGACCGGGGAGCTGTTTTTT. Translation gives CASETALAGRTGELFF.

Comments on this clonotype: This may be a read error: a much more frequent sequence differs by one nucleotide. This chain connects TRBV7-2 to TRBJ2-7; D ambiguous. The germline V gene has CDR1 SGHTA and CDR2 FQGNSA. The CDR3 length is 14 residues. Trimming shortened V by 2 bases and J by 4 bases, and 12 bases separated the two germline ends. The CDR3 DNA follows: TGTGCCAGCAGCTTAATGTGGGCCGATTACGAGCAGTACTTC. Translating gives CASSLMWADYEQYF.

The J gene is TRBJ1-4, the V gene TRBV5-1; D not certain. CDR1 is SGHRS and CDR2 is YFSETQ in the germline V gene. There are 14 residues in the CDR3. The V and J ends lost 1 base and 7 bases respectively, with 11 bases between them. CDR3 sequence reads: CASSLSLEGEKLFF. The CDR3 bases are TGCGCCAGCAGCTTGTCCCTGGAAGGTGAAAAACTGTTTTTT.

Details on this clonotype: It is likely a read error, because the conserved phenylalanine at the end of the CDR3 is missing. The chain's CDR3 is CASSPSGANYGYTI. CDR3 nucleotides: TGTGCCAGCAGCCCCTCGGGAGCTAACTATGGCTACACCATC. This chain joins TRBV7-8 and TRBJ1-2, with no clear D. The CDR3 loop spans 14 amino acids. The V end was cut by 5 bases, the J end by 0 bases, with 10 bases between. The germline V gene encodes CDR1 SGHVS and CDR2 FQNEAQ.

J is TRBJ2-1 and V is TRBV15; 9 nucleotides line up with TRBD2. Trimming cost V 4 bases and J 5 bases; bases outside gene matches: 12. CDR3 size: 17 residues. Germline-derived CDR1 and CDR2 are LNHNV and YYDKDF (reference sequence). CDR3 protein: CATSKVLMAGGHNEQFF. In DNA form, the CDR3 reads TGTGCCACCAGCAAAGTTCTGATGGCGGGAGGGCACAATGAGCAGTTCTTC.

In its sample, this clonotype was seen a few times. The chain joins TRBV15 to TRBJ2-2; D unclear. The V and J ends lost 0 bases and 3 bases respectively, with 14 bases between them. CDR3 length: 17 amino acids. Looked up from germline, CDR1 is LNHNV and CDR2 is YYDKDF (reference sequence). CDR3 coding DNA: TGTGCCACCAGCAGAGATGCCCCCCCCGGGTACACCGGGGAGCTGTTTTTT. Protein sequence: CATSRDAPPGYTGELFF. The variable domain in full, with the rest retrieved from reference TRBV15 and TRBJ2-2, is DAMVIQNPRYQVTQFGKPVTLSCSQTLNHNVMYWYQQKSSQAPKLLFHYYDKDFNNEADTPDNFQSRRPNTSFCFLDIRSPGLGDTAMYLCATSRDAPPGYTGELFFGEGSRLTVL.

The chain has TRBV6-2 or TRBV6-3 and TRBJ2-2; a weak D match, TRBD1 (6 bases). The CDR3 extends over 14 amino acids. From germline, CDR1 is MNHEY and CDR2 SVGEGT. Trimming took off 7 bases at V and 5 bases at J, with 14 bases between the two ends. Here the CDR3 DNA reads TGTGCCAGCACCCCACAGGGACAAACCGGGGAGCTGTTTTTT. It yields the protein CASTPQGQTGELFF.

There are a few counts of this clonotype. J is TRBJ2-6 and V is TRBV7-9, with D tentatively TRBD1 (6 bases). In germline, CDR1 is SEHNR, CDR2 FQNEAQ (reference sequence). This CDR3 has 17 residues. V was pared by 5 bases and J by 2 bases, with 16 bases between. The DNA of the CDR3 is TGTGCCAGCAGCAAAGGGGGTCTAAGGGCTGGGGCCAACGTCCTGACTTTC. Translated, it gives CASSKGGLRAGANVLTF.

The chain recombines TRBV4-1 with TRBJ2-7, with 8 bases fitting TRBD1. The trim removed 4 bases at V and 0 bases at J, leaving 2 bases unmatched. In germline, CDR1 is MGHRA, CDR2 YSYEKL. CDR3 length: 14 residues. CDR3 sequence (DNA): TGCGCCAGCAGCCTGGGACAGGACTCCTACGAGCAGTACTTC. Translation gives CASSLGQDSYEQYF.

This clonotype appeared many times. V and J are TRBV7-2 and TRBJ2-7, with TRBD2 matching over 9 bases. The CDR3 loop spans 15 amino acids. Looked up from germline, CDR1 is SGHTA and CDR2 is FQGNSA. Trimming took 5 bases from V and 2 from J; bases not matched to a gene: 7. This chain's CDR3 is CASSAGLARTYEQYF. The DNA of the CDR3 is TGTGCCAGCAGCGCCGGACTAGCGAGAACCTACGAGCAGTACTTC.

The chain uses TRBV9 and TRBJ1-3; D remains ambiguous. The CDR3 runs to 14 residues. The germline gives CDR1 SGDLS, CDR2 YYNGEE. Between the trimmed V and J ends, which lost 4 bases and 0 bases, there was a span of 8 bases. CDR3 residues: CASSPANSGNTIYF. CDR3 in DNA: TGTGCCAGCAGCCCGGCCAACTCTGGAAACACCATATATTTT.

The CDR3 DNA reads as TGTGCTAGTGGTGGGAACACCGGGGAGCTGTTTTTT. It translates to CASGGNTGELFF. The chain joins TRBV12-5 to TRBJ2-2; D not certain. This CDR3 comprises 12 residues. V lost 5 bases to trimming and J lost 1 base, with 2 bases between them. Per germline, CDR1 LGHNT and CDR2 FRNRAP.

Only one count was recorded for this clonotype. The chain joins TRBV7-9 to TRBJ2-2; maybe TRBD1 (6 bases). Germline V gene data show CDR1 as SEHNR and CDR2 as FQNEAQ (reference sequence). CDR3 length: 14 residues. Trimming pared 4 bases from V and 2 bases from J, leaving 8 bases between. The CDR3 sequence is CASSSDRNTGELFF. CDR3 DNA sequence: TGTGCCAGCAGCTCGGACAGAAACACCGGGGAGCTGTTTTTT.

This clonotype is a singleton in its sample. The chain has TRBV4-2 and TRBJ2-3; 7 bases fit TRBD2. The V gene's germline CDR1 is LGHNA and CDR2 YNFKEQ. The CDR3 contains 16 residues. After removal of 2 bases from V and 4 bases from J, the junction contained 9 bases not matched to a gene. Here the CDR3 DNA reads TGTGCCAGCAGCCAATATACGGGACTAAACGCAGATACGCAGTATTTT. Its protein is CASSQYTGLNADTQYF.

This clonotype has a handful of counts. Compared with germline, one end of the junction differs, possibly owing to a read error. The V and J genes are TRBV5-5 and TRBJ2-7, with D possibly being TRBD2 (5 bases). The CDR3 extends over 13 amino acids. Germline CDR1 and CDR2: SGHKS and YYEKEE (reference sequence). The CDR3 sequence: CASSPGLGYGQYF. Here the CDR3 DNA reads TGTGCCAGCAGCCCTGGACTGGGCTACGGGCAGTACTTC.

About this clonotype: One base away lies a much larger clone, so this may be a sequencing read error. V usage is TRBV19 and J usage is TRBJ2-1; perhaps TRBD2 as D (5 bases). Germline V gene data show CDR1 as LNHDA and CDR2 as SQIVND (reference sequence). The CDR3 consists of 14 residues. The CDR3 sequence is CAGSPWELRNEQFF. CDR3 DNA: TGTGCCGGTAGTCCCTGGGAGTTGCGAAATGAGCAGTTCTTC.

This clonotype showed up many times. The chain is built from TRBV28 and TRBJ2-7; 7 nucleotides align to TRBD2. The junction had 9 bases not matched to a gene; V was cut back by 6 bases and J by 4 bases. Per the germline V gene, CDR1 is MDHEN and CDR2 is SYDVKM. This CDR3 contains 14 residues. CDR3 sequence: CASRYKRGPYEQYF. CDR3 DNA: TGTGCCAGCAGGTACAAGCGGGGCCCATACGAGCAGTACTTC.

Details on this clonotype: The germline gene is not matched at one end of the junction; a read error may be the cause. V and J are TRBV7-9 and TRBJ1-5; unclear D gene. The CDR3 is 13 residues long. Germline lookup yields CDR1 SEHNR and CDR2 FQNEAQ (reference sequence). The CDR3 region is CACSLEALEPQLF. CDR3 DNA sequence: TGTGCCTGCAGCTTAGAGGCTTTGGAGCCCCAGCTATTT.

This clonotype was counted at least ten times. This rearrangement joins TRBV5-1 to TRBJ1-1; no reliable D call. Germline-derived CDR1 and CDR2 are SGHRS and YFSETQ. Trimming stripped 1 base from V and 1 base from J, with 8 bases between. This CDR3 region has 14 residues. CDR3 loop: CASSLFDPNTEAFF. The CDR3 bases are TGCGCCAGCAGCTTGTTCGACCCGAACACTGAAGCTTTCTTT.

Details on this clonotype: A much larger clone lies a single base off, so this may be a read error. The rearrangement uses TRBV28 and TRBJ2-4; 7 bases line up with TRBD1. The germline V gene encodes CDR1 MDHEN and CDR2 SYDVKM. The CDR3 spans 14 residues. V shed 1 base, J shed 7 bases, and the junction held 4 bases outside the gene matches. This CDR3 is CASSLFDRDNIQYF. The CDR3 DNA sequence: TGTGCCAGCAGTTTATTTGACAGGGACAACATTCAGTACTTC.